This is a list of T cell receptor beta chains from one sample in a study of cytomegalovirus exposure and HLA in healthy donors. Repertoires were generated with immunoSEQ multiplex PCR, while TCRdb's copy carries only in-frame clones and drops some. The sample lists 100,000 to 150,000 clones; 8% to 11% were seen once. The sequencing input was PBMCs. The receptor source for this set is a woman in her late teens or twenties in good health and CMV-seropositive. The CDR3 runs from the conserved cysteine through the conserved F or W. Each record gives: V gene, D gene, J gene, clone size, CDR3 protein, CDR3 DNA. D genes are given only for firm matches. Expanded clones get a size class; other rows say once, few or many, or leave the size out.

V: TRBV6-1; D: TRBD1; J: TRBJ1-2; size: few; CDR3: CASSEQAGGYRYTF; DNA: TGTGCCAGCAGTGAACAGGCAGGGGGCTATCGCTACACCTTC
V: TRBV5-1; D: .; J: TRBJ1-1; size: few; CDR3: CASSLAPGTAMNTEAFF; DNA: TGCGCCAGCAGCTTGGCACCGGGTACTGCAATGAACACTGAAGCTTTCTTT
V: TRBV28; D: TRBD1; J: TRBJ1-2; size: few; CDR3: CASSLVGGGYTF; DNA: TGTGCCAGCAGTTTGGTAGGGGGCGGCTACACCTTC
V: TRBV29-1; D: .; J: TRBJ2-1; size: few; CDR3: CSVWGQRTHEQFF; DNA: TGCAGCGTCTGGGGACAAAGAACCCATGAGCAGTTCTTC
V: TRBV29-1; D: .; J: TRBJ2-5; size: .; CDR3: CSVGRGLKETQYF; DNA: TGCAGCGTTGGACGAGGGTTGAAAGAGACCCAGTACTTC
V: TRBV19; D: TRBD1; J: TRBJ2-2; size: few; CDR3: CASSLSGTGGIGELFF; DNA: TGTGCCAGTAGCCTATCCGGGACAGGGGGCATCGGGGAGCTGTTTTTT
V: TRBV5-1; D: .; J: TRBJ2-3; size: few; CDR3: CASSLGGPDTQYF; DNA: TGCGCCAGCAGCTTGGGGGGCCCAGATACGCAGTATTTT
V: TRBV15; D: .; J: TRBJ1-1; size: few; CDR3: CATSRGMNTEAFF; DNA: TGTGCCACCAGCAGAGGTATGAACACTGAAGCTTTCTTT
V: TRBV27; D: TRBD1; J: TRBJ2-3; size: .; CDR3: CASRKWTGGLTDTQYF; DNA: TGTGCCAGCAGAAAATGGACAGGCGGTTTAACAGATACGCAGTATTTT
V: TRBV5-1; D: .; J: TRBJ1-2; size: .; CDR3: CASSLIGGDYGYTF; DNA: TGCGCCAGCAGCTTGATTGGCGGGGACTATGGCTACACCTTC
V: TRBV5-4; D: TRBD2; J: TRBJ2-1; size: few; CDR3: CASRPTSGNLNEQFF; DNA: TGTGCCAGCAGGCCGACTAGCGGGAACCTTAATGAGCAGTTCTTC
V: TRBV11-2; D: .; J: TRBJ2-1; size: few; CDR3: CASSLVGGTYEQFF; DNA: TGTGCCAGCAGCTTGGTAGGCGGGACGTATGAGCAGTTCTTC
V: TRBV4-1; D: TRBD1; J: TRBJ2-7; size: .; CDR3: CASSPPTGSYEQYF; DNA: TGCGCCAGCAGCCCCCCGACAGGGAGCTACGAGCAGTACTTC
V: TRBV9; D: .; J: TRBJ1-1; size: few; CDR3: CASSVGGGAMNTEAFF; DNA: TGTGCCAGCAGCGTAGGGGGAGGGGCCATGAACACTGAAGCTTTCTTT
V: TRBV12-5; D: TRBD1; J: TRBJ2-6; size: .; CDR3: CASGLDRERSGANVLTF; DNA: TGTGCTAGTGGTCTGGACAGGGAACGGTCTGGGGCCAACGTCCTGACTTTC
V: TRBV5-4; D: TRBD1; J: TRBJ2-2; size: .; CDR3: CASSPKGTGGTGELFF; DNA: TGTGCCAGCAGCCCCAAGGGGACAGGGGGCACCGGGGAGCTGTTTTTT
V: TRBV30; D: TRBD2; J: TRBJ2-7; size: few; CDR3: CAWSARVGLAGLYEQYF; DNA: TGTGCCTGGAGTGCCAGAGTGGGACTAGCGGGACTCTACGAGCAGTACTTC
V: TRBV2; D: .; J: TRBJ1-1; size: .; CDR3: CASRAGTPNTEAFF; DNA: TGTGCCAGCAGGGCCGGGACACCTAACACTGAAGCTTTCTTT
V: TRBV6-1; D: TRBD2; J: TRBJ2-1; size: .; CDR3: CASSGPRAGGYNEQFF; DNA: TGTGCCAGCAGTGGACCCCGAGCGGGAGGCTACAATGAGCAGTTCTTC
V: TRBV11-3; D: .; J: TRBJ2-1; size: few; CDR3: CASSLRSSPKHYNEQFF; DNA: TGTGCCAGCAGCTTAAGGAGTAGCCCCAAACACTACAATGAGCAGTTCTTC
V: TRBV7-9; D: TRBD1; J: TRBJ1-2; size: few; CDR3: CASSLDRGGIYGYTF; DNA: TGTGCCAGCAGCCTTGACAGGGGAGGTATCTATGGCTACACCTTC
V: TRBV16; D: .; J: TRBJ1-1; size: .; CDR3: CASSQSNVRRGNTEAFF; DNA: TGTGCCAGCAGCCAATCGAATGTCAGAAGGGGGAACACTGAAGCTTTCTTT
V: TRBV7-9; D: .; J: TRBJ1-2; size: few; CDR3: CASSLSGRSNYGYTF; DNA: TGTGCCAGCAGCTTATCAGGCAGATCTAACTATGGCTACACCTTC
V: TRBV6-1; D: .; J: TRBJ1-4; size: .; CDR3: CASSEWGGSGEKLFF; DNA: TGTGCCAGCAGTGAATGGGGGGGCTCGGGTGAAAAACTGTTTTTT
V: TRBV6-1; D: TRBD2; J: TRBJ2-7; size: few; CDR3: CASSEFASGSGDEQYF; DNA: TGTGCCAGCAGTGAGTTCGCTAGCGGGAGTGGCGACGAGCAGTACTTC
V: TRBV19; D: .; J: TRBJ1-1; size: few; CDR3: CATSRQGGTEAFF; DNA: TGTGCCACCTCCCGCCAGGGTGGGACTGAAGCTTTCTTT
V: TRBV30; D: TRBD1; J: TRBJ2-6; size: few; CDR3: CAWSHRTGLSGANVLTF; DNA: TGTGCCTGGAGTCACAGGACAGGGCTCTCTGGGGCCAACGTCCTGACTTTC
V: TRBV27; D: TRBD2; J: TRBJ2-7; size: few; CDR3: CASSLFTPGLAYEQYF; DNA: TGTGCCAGCAGTTTATTCACACCAGGACTAGCCTACGAGCAGTACTTC
V: TRBV6-5; D: .; J: TRBJ1-1; size: .; CDR3: CASSYSMGLRYTEAFF; DNA: TGTGCCAGCAGTTACTCGATGGGGCTACGGTACACTGAAGCTTTCTTT
V: TRBV28; D: .; J: TRBJ1-5; size: few; CDR3: CAGQTYSNQPQHF; DNA: TGTGCAGGTCAGACTTATAGCAATCAGCCCCAGCATTTT
V: TRBV6-5; D: .; J: TRBJ2-2; size: few; CDR3: CASRRDFNTGELFF; DNA: TGTGCCAGCAGGAGGGACTTCAACACCGGGGAGCTGTTTTTT
V: TRBV6-6; D: .; J: TRBJ1-5; size: .; CDR3: CASREGTSPNQPQHF; DNA: TGTGCCAGCAGGGAGGGGACGAGCCCCAATCAGCCCCAGCATTTT
V: TRBV19; D: TRBD2; J: TRBJ2-7; size: medium-sized; CDR3: CASSRGTSGNFQQYF; DNA: TGTGCCAGTAGTAGGGGGACTAGCGGGAACTTTCAGCAGTACTTC
V: TRBV6-5; D: .; J: TRBJ2-1; size: .; CDR3: CASSYSGSQQFF; DNA: TGTGCCAGCAGTTACTCGGGGAGTCAGCAGTTCTTC
V: TRBV6-6; D: .; J: TRBJ1-4; size: few; CDR3: CASTLIQGPTNEKLFF; DNA: TGTGCCAGCACCCTAATACAGGGACCAACTAATGAAAAACTGTTTTTT
V: TRBV15; D: TRBD2; J: TRBJ2-1; size: .; CDR3: CATSPSGRFYNEQFF; DNA: TGTGCCACCAGTCCTAGCGGGAGGTTCTACAATGAGCAGTTCTTC
V: TRBV15; D: .; J: TRBJ1-5; size: few; CDR3: CATSRDGPDLGSQHF; DNA: TGTGCCACCAGCAGAGACGGACCGGACTTAGGATCCCAGCATTTT
V: TRBV6-1; D: .; J: TRBJ2-1; size: few; CDR3: CASTRDNYNEQFF; DNA: TGTGCCAGCACCAGGGACAACTACAATGAGCAGTTCTTC
V: TRBV28; D: .; J: TRBJ2-5; size: .; CDR3: CASSLPARETQYF; DNA: TGTGCCAGCAGTTTACCAGCGAGAGAGACCCAGTACTTC
V: TRBV11-2; D: .; J: TRBJ2-7; size: .; CDR3: CASSHHLRNVFEQYF; DNA: TGTGCCAGCAGCCACCACCTTAGAAATGTCTTCGAGCAGTACTTC
V: TRBV6-1; D: .; J: TRBJ2-3; size: .; CDR3: CASSVIGSESDTQYF; DNA: TGTGCCAGCAGTGTTATCGGTAGCGAGTCAGATACGCAGTATTTT
V: TRBV4-2; D: .; J: TRBJ2-1; size: few; CDR3: CASSLGQSHNEQFF; DNA: TGTGCCAGCAGCCTAGGACAGTCTCACAATGAGCAGTTCTTC
V: TRBV2; D: TRBD2; J: TRBJ2-5; size: .; CDR3: CASSEAKAGGAKETQYF; DNA: TGTGCCAGCAGTGAAGCGAAAGCGGGAGGGGCCAAAGAGACCCAGTACTTC
V: TRBV7-9; D: TRBD2; J: TRBJ2-7; size: .; CDR3: CASSSTSGSTHEQYF; DNA: TGTGCCAGCAGCTCTACTAGCGGGAGTACCCACGAGCAGTACTTC
V: TRBV27; D: .; J: TRBJ1-1; size: .; CDR3: CASRGGGNTEAFF; DNA: TGTGCCAGCCGGGGGGGAGGGAACACTGAAGCTTTCTTT
V: TRBV27; D: .; J: TRBJ1-2; size: few; CDR3: CASSFGRSNYGYTF; DNA: TGTGCCAGCAGTTTCGGGAGGTCTAACTATGGCTACACCTTC
V: TRBV18; D: .; J: TRBJ1-2; size: .; CDR3: CASSHTEETLRYGYTF; DNA: TGTGCCAGCTCCCACACCGAGGAAACCTTACGCTATGGCTACACCTTC
V: TRBV6-1; D: .; J: TRBJ2-3; size: .; CDR3: CATSKPWTMTDTQYF; DNA: TGTGCCACCTCTAAACCCTGGACAATGACAGATACGCAGTATTTT